This T cell receptor beta chain was documented in a study of CD8+ T cells in alopecia areata. For the study at large: Tofacitinib administration persisted for 6 to 18 months, succeeded by 6 months off drug.

Study results and caveats: Scalp sample data also include resident alphabeta T cells from normal skin.

Trimming shortened V by 1 base and J by 4 bases, and 8 bases separated the two germline ends. This CDR3 comprises 15 residues. In germline, CDR1 is LNHNV, CDR2 YYDKDF (reference sequence). This clone was observed a handful of times. Its antigen is unidentified. The sequencing template was cDNA reverse transcribed from extracted RNA. This table comes from immunoSEQ multiplex PCR, and its TCRdb copy is limited to in-frame clones, with some not included. The table lists about 140,000 clones, around 51% of them singletons, with over 0.75% in the top ten. The clonotype originates from a human donor with alopecia areata. The specimen comprised CD4+ T cells sorted from blood, sampled at week 0. The genes are TRBV15 and TRBJ2-6; no clear D gene. This chain's CDR3 is CATSRGSSGANVLTF. CDR3 in DNA: TGTGCCACCAGCAGAGGTTCATCCGGGGCCAACGTCCTGACTTTC.